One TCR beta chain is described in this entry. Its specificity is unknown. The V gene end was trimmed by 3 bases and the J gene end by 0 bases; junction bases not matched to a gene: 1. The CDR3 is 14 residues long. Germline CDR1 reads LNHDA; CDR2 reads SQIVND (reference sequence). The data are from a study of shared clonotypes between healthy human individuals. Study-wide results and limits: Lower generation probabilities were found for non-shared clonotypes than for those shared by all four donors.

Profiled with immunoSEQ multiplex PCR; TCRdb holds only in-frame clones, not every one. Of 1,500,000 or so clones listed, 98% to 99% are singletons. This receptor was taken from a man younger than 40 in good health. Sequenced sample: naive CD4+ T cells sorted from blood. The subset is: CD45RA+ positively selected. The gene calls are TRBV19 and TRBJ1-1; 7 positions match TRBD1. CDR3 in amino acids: CASSIGTVNTEAFF. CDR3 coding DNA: TGTGCCAGTAGTATCGGGACAGTGAACACTGAAGCTTTCTTT.